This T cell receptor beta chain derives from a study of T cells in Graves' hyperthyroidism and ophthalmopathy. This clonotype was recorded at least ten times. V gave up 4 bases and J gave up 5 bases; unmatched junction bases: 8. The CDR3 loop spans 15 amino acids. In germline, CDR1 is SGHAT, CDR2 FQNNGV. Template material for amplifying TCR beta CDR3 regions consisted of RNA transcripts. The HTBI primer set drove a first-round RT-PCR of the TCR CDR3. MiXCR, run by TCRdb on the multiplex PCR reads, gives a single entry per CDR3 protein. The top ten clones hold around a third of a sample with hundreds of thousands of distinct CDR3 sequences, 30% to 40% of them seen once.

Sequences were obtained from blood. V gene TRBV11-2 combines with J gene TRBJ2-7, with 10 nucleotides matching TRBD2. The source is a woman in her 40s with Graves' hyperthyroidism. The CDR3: CASSSLAGVAHEQYF. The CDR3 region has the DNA TGTGCCAGCAGCTCCCTAGCGGGAGTTGCCCACGAGCAGTACTTC.